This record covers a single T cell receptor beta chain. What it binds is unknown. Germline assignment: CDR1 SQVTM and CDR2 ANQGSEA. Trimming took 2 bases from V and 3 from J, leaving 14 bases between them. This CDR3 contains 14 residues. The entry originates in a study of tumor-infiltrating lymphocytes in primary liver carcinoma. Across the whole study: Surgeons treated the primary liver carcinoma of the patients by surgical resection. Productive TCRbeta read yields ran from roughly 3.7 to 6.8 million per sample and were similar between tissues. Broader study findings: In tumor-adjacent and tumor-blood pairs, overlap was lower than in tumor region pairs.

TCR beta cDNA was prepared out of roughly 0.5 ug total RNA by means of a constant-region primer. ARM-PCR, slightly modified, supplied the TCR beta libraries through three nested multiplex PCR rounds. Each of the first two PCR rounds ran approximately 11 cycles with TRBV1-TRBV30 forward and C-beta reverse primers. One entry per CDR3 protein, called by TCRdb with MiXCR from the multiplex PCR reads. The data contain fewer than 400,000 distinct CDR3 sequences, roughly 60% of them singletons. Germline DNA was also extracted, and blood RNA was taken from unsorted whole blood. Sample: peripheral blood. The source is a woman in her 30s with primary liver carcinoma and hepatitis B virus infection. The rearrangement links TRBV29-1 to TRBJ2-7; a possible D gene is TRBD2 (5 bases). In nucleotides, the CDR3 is TGCAGCGTTGAACGGAGGTATCCTCGCTACGAGCAGTACTTC. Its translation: CSVERRYPRYEQYF.